A single sample gave rise to the 13 T cell receptor beta chains below, sequenced in a study of blood T cell repertoires in COVID-19. TCRdb keeps only in-frame clones here, not all; method: immunoSEQ multiplex PCR. This table has roughly 350,000 clones, around 89% appearing once. What was sequenced was peripheral blood. These receptors were taken from a woman aged 45-65 years with active or convalescent COVID-19.

Concerning this clone: Other DNA sequences from this sample encode an identical CDR3 as well. The chain combines TRBV28 with TRBJ1-5; 8 bases fit TRBD1. Trimming cost V 4 bases and J 4 bases; bases outside gene matches: 3. The CDR3 extends over 14 amino acids. Germline-derived CDR1 and CDR2 are MDHEN and SYDVKM. The DNA of the CDR3 is TGTGCCAGCAGTTCGGGACAGGCAAATCAGCCCCAGCATTTT. Protein: CASSSGQANQPQHF.

On this clone itself: Other nucleotide sequences from this sample produce the same CDR3. V gene TRBV7-9 combines with J gene TRBJ1-2; 9 nucleotides agree with TRBD1. The CDR3 covers 14 residues. Germline CDR1 reads SEHNR; CDR2 reads FQNEAQ (reference sequence). With V trimmed by 4 bases and J by 2 bases, 2 bases remained unmatched. The CDR3: CASSSGQGNYGYTF. CDR3 bases: TGTGCCAGCAGCTCAGGACAGGGGAACTATGGCTACACCTTC.

The chain is built from TRBV28 and TRBJ1-2; 8 positions agree with TRBD1. The length of the CDR3 is 18 residues. The germline V gene has CDR1 MDHEN and CDR2 SYDVKM. Trimming at V came to 3 bases and at J to 2 bases, leaving 14 bases not matched to a gene. In DNA, the CDR3 is TGTGCCAGCAGTTTCCGATCCCCGGGACAGGAAACAAACTATGGCTACACCTTC. Encoded protein: CASSFRSPGQETNYGYTF.

CDR3 coding DNA: TGTGCCAGCAGCGTAGGCCTGGGACAGAGAACCGGGGAGCTGTTTTTT. Amino acid sequence: CASSVGLGQRTGELFF. The rearrangement uses TRBV9 and TRBJ2-2; 7 bases are a match to TRBD1. The CDR3 totals 16 residues. The ends lost 0 bases at V and 5 bases at J; junction bases unmatched: 7. Looked up from germline, CDR1 is SGDLS and CDR2 is YYNGEE.

The J gene is TRBJ2-2, the V gene TRBV7-3, with 8 bases fitting TRBD1. The CDR3 length is 15 residues. V was clipped by 5 bases and J by 6 bases; unmatched bases: 8. Germline-derived CDR1 and CDR2 are SGHTA and FQGTGA. The CDR3 here is CASSKTTGVAGELFF. CDR3 DNA sequence: TGTGCCAGCAGCAAGACGACAGGGGTTGCCGGGGAGCTGTTTTTT.

J is TRBJ2-7 and V is TRBV6-5; the match to TRBD2 covers 10 bases. The CDR3 is 14 amino acids. The germline gives CDR1 MNHEY, CDR2 SVGAGI. V gave up 6 bases and J gave up 7 bases; unmatched junction bases: 9. CDR3 DNA sequence: TGTGCCAGCAGCCGCCTAGCGGGAGCTAGGGAGCAGTACTTC. Residues: CASSRLAGAREQYF.

The chain employs TRBV5-4 and TRBJ1-6; 7 bases align to TRBD1. The CDR3 consists of 16 residues. J was trimmed by 5 bases and V by 2 bases; bases with no gene match: 7. Germline CDR1 and CDR2: SGHNT and YYREEE (reference sequence). CDR3 bases: TGTGCCAGCAGCTTAGGCGGGACAGACCATAATTCACCCCTCCACTTT. Translating it yields CASSLGGTDHNSPLHF.

The chain is built from TRBV19 and TRBJ2-5; tentatively, D is TRBD1 (5 bases). The germline V and J ends were trimmed by 3 bases and 6 bases, with 14 bases remaining between them. Looked up from germline, CDR1 is LNHDA and CDR2 is SQIVND (reference sequence). The CDR3 covers 14 residues. As DNA, the CDR3 is TGTGCCAGTAGTATGAAGGCAGGGATACAGACCCAGTACTTC. Amino acids: CASSMKAGIQTQYF.

V and J are TRBV3-1 (or the pseudogene TRBV3-2) and TRBJ1-1; perhaps TRBD1 as D (5 bases). There are 16 residues in the CDR3. Germline lookup yields CDR1 LGHDT and CDR2 YNNKEL (reference sequence). V was clipped by 9 bases and J by 3 bases, with 23 bases between them. The CDR3 loop is CASCQRGPDCDTEAFF. The DNA of the CDR3 is TGTGCCAGTTGCCAGCGGGGACCGGACTGCGACACTGAAGCTTTCTTT.

The chain combines TRBV6-2 or TRBV6-3 with TRBJ1-3, with D uncertain. Germline loops: CDR1 MNHEY, CDR2 SVGEGT. This CDR3 contains 15 residues. V gave up 6 bases and J gave up 3 bases, with 15 bases separating them. CDR3 sequence (DNA): TGTGCCAGCAGCCCTGACATTGATATTGGAAACACCATATATTTT. Translated: CASSPDIDIGNTIYF.

This clone was seen more than once but under ten times. The CDR3 DNA sequence: TGTGCCAGCGAAGCAGGGGGCTTGCAGCCCCAGCATTTT. Translation gives CASEAGGLQPQHF. This chain joins TRBV19 and TRBJ1-5, with TRBD1 matching 8 bases. The CDR3 spans 13 residues. Germline CDR1 is LNHDA and CDR2 is SQIVND (reference sequence). After removal of 9 bases from V and 7 bases from J, the junction contained 8 bases not matched to a gene.

V gene TRBV28 combines with J gene TRBJ2-7; the match to TRBD1 covers 8 bases. The V gene's germline CDR1 is MDHEN and CDR2 SYDVKM. V lost 5 bases and J lost 4; bases outside the gene matches: 19. The CDR3 runs 18 residues. The CDR3 loop is CASSVGRWAGGARYEQYF. CDR3 nucleotide sequence: TGTGCCAGCAGTGTAGGTCGGTGGGCAGGGGGCGCAAGGTACGAGCAGTACTTC.

The V gene is TRBV27, the J gene TRBJ2-3; 9 bases fit TRBD1. Germline lookup yields CDR1 MNHEY and CDR2 SMNVEV (reference sequence). The length of the CDR3 is 17 residues. With V trimmed by 1 base and J by 2 bases, 7 bases remained unmatched. The CDR3: CASSLWAGQGPTDTQYF. Written as DNA, the CDR3 is TGTGCCAGCAGTTTATGGGCCGGACAGGGGCCCACAGATACGCAGTATTTT.